Listed below are T cell receptor beta chains from one sample, sequenced in a study of patients and donors after allogeneic stem cell transplantation. TCRdb re-called the RT-PCR reads with MiXCR, one entry per CDR3 protein. The data contain fewer than 60,000 distinct CDR3 sequences, 13% of them singletons. The specimen sequenced was blood, either unsorted or a sorted T cell fraction (not recorded which). These receptors originate from a human donor who was either an allogeneic HSCT recipient or a stem cell or donor lymphocyte infusion donor (not recorded which). It is not recorded whose cells these are; they may come from a transplant donor. The CDR3 runs from the conserved cysteine through the conserved F or W. The order of the fields is clone size, J gene, D gene, V gene, CDR3 protein, CDR3 DNA. D genes are given only for firm matches. Clone size is not always given. Where it is, it says once, few, many or a class for expanded clones.

abundance: medium-sized
j_gene: TRBJ2-1
d_gene: TRBD2
v_gene: TRBV24-1
CDR3aa: CATSDLPKTSQEWGLSYNEQFF
CDR3nt: TGTGCCACCAGTGATTTACCTAAGACTAGCCAGGAGTGGGGCCTCTCCTACAATGAGCAGTTCTTC

abundance: many
j_gene: TRBJ1-2
d_gene: TRBD1
v_gene: TRBV20-1
CDR3aa: CSAPPGQGEQGYGYTF
CDR3nt: TGCAGTGCACCACCGGGACAGGGAGAGCAAGGCTATGGCTACACCTTC

abundance: -
j_gene: TRBJ2-7
d_gene: -
v_gene: TRBV18
CDR3aa: CASSPSQEVYEQYF
CDR3nt: TGTGCCAGCTCACCGTCGCAGGAAGTCTACGAGCAGTACTTC

abundance: many
j_gene: TRBJ2-7
d_gene: -
v_gene: TRBV12-3/TRBV12-4
CDR3aa: CASSHPGETYEQYF
CDR3nt: TGTGCCAGCAGCCACCCAGGGGAGACCTACGAGCAGTACTTC

abundance: -
j_gene: TRBJ2-3
d_gene: -
v_gene: TRBV12-3/TRBV12-4
CDR3aa: CASQTSTDTQYF
CDR3nt: TGTGCCAGCCAAACTAGCACAGATACGCAGTATTTT

abundance: -
j_gene: TRBJ2-3
d_gene: -
v_gene: TRBV27
CDR3aa: CASRILPFTTVSTDTQYF
CDR3nt: TGTGCCAGCAGGATTCTCCCTTTCACCACTGTTAGCACAGATACGCAGTATTTT

abundance: few
j_gene: TRBJ2-1
d_gene: TRBD2
v_gene: TRBV10-1
CDR3aa: CASSEWGLAGVNEQFF
CDR3nt: TGCGCCAGCAGTGAGTGGGGACTAGCGGGAGTCAATGAGCAGTTCTTC

abundance: -
j_gene: TRBJ2-5
d_gene: -
v_gene: TRBV5-6
CDR3aa: CASSSPQPPGETQYF
CDR3nt: TGTGCCAGCAGCTCTCCTCAGCCTCCAGGGGAGACCCAGTACTTC

abundance: few
j_gene: TRBJ1-5
d_gene: -
v_gene: TRBV12-3/TRBV12-4
CDR3aa: CASSLLGGDQPQHF
CDR3nt: TGTGCCAGCAGTCTACTTGGGGGGGACCAGCCCCAGCATTTT

abundance: -
j_gene: TRBJ2-2
d_gene: -
v_gene: TRBV29-1
CDR3aa: CSVISSEKNTGELFF
CDR3nt: TGCAGCGTTATTTCTAGCGAGAAGAACACCGGGGAGCTGTTTTTT

abundance: many
j_gene: TRBJ1-5
d_gene: -
v_gene: TRBV20-1
CDR3aa: CSARSGAVSNQPQHF
CDR3nt: TGCAGTGCTAGATCAGGGGCGGTTAGCAATCAGCCCCAGCATTTT

abundance: -
j_gene: TRBJ2-7
d_gene: -
v_gene: TRBV21-1
CDR3aa: CASSKGVGRGRYEQYF
CDR3nt: TGTGCCAGCAGCAAAGGAGTGGGCAGGGGAAGATACGAGCAGTACTTC

abundance: many
j_gene: TRBJ1-1
d_gene: TRBD1
v_gene: TRBV5-1
CDR3aa: CASTPRQGALNTEAFF
CDR3nt: TGCGCCAGCACCCCCAGACAGGGGGCCTTGAACACTGAAGCTTTCTTT

abundance: many
j_gene: TRBJ1-1
d_gene: -
v_gene: TRBV20-1
CDR3aa: CSASGLGAEAFF
CDR3nt: TGCAGTGCTTCCGGACTGGGCGCTGAAGCTTTCTTT

abundance: -
j_gene: TRBJ2-2
d_gene: -
v_gene: TRBV6-5
CDR3aa: CASSYSSASSTGELFF
CDR3nt: TGTGCCAGCAGTTACTCGAGTGCTAGTTCTACCGGGGAGCTGTTTTTT

abundance: many
j_gene: TRBJ1-2
d_gene: TRBD1
v_gene: TRBV5-1
CDR3aa: CASSHDRDFGYTF
CDR3nt: TGCGCCAGCAGCCACGACAGGGATTTTGGCTACACCTTC

abundance: many
j_gene: TRBJ1-1
d_gene: TRBD1
v_gene: TRBV12-3/TRBV12-4
CDR3aa: CASSPRDRVSVLQGWNTEAFF
CDR3nt: TGTGCCAGCAGTCCCCGGGACAGGGTTAGTGTCCTTCAGGGGTGGAACACTGAAGCTTTCTTT

abundance: many
j_gene: TRBJ1-6
d_gene: -
v_gene: TRBV5-1
CDR3aa: CASSGQRDHSPLHF
CDR3nt: TGCGCCAGCAGCGGACAGAGAGATCATTCACCCCTCCACTTT

abundance: few
j_gene: TRBJ1-3
d_gene: -
v_gene: TRBV3-1
CDR3aa: CASSQGTHSGNTIYF
CDR3nt: TGTGCCAGCAGCCAAGGAACGCACTCTGGAAACACCATATATTTT

abundance: -
j_gene: TRBJ2-3
d_gene: TRBD1
v_gene: TRBV18
CDR3aa: CASSPDREDTQYF
CDR3nt: TGTGCCAGCTCACCGGACAGGGAAGATACGCAGTATTTT

abundance: many
j_gene: TRBJ1-5
d_gene: -
v_gene: TRBV12-3/TRBV12-4
CDR3aa: CASTPVGGQPQHF
CDR3nt: TGTGCCAGCACCCCGGTGGGAGGTCAGCCCCAGCATTTT

abundance: -
j_gene: TRBJ2-3
d_gene: TRBD1
v_gene: TRBV5-1
CDR3aa: CASSIDRGPDTQYF
CDR3nt: TGCGCCAGCAGCATTGACAGGGGGCCGGATACGCAGTATTTT

abundance: many
j_gene: TRBJ2-1
d_gene: -
v_gene: TRBV7-2
CDR3aa: CASSTQTRDEQFF
CDR3nt: TGTGCCAGCAGCACCCAAACTAGGGATGAGCAGTTCTTC

abundance: many
j_gene: TRBJ1-6
d_gene: -
v_gene: TRBV12-3/TRBV12-4
CDR3aa: CASSFGPASPLHF
CDR3nt: TGTGCCAGCAGTTTTGGTCCGGCATCACCCCTCCACTTT

abundance: many
j_gene: TRBJ2-1
d_gene: TRBD2
v_gene: TRBV20-1
CDR3aa: CSARDTSGTYNEQFF
CDR3nt: TGCAGTGCTAGAGATACTAGCGGTACCTACAATGAGCAGTTCTTC

abundance: few
j_gene: TRBJ1-1
d_gene: -
v_gene: TRBV18
CDR3aa: CASSPPPQRDTEAFF
CDR3nt: TGTGCCAGCTCACCCCCGCCCCAACGCGACACTGAAGCTTTCTTT

abundance: many
j_gene: TRBJ1-5
d_gene: TRBD1
v_gene: TRBV7-9
CDR3aa: CASSLGVDRGSNQPQHF
CDR3nt: TGTGCCAGCAGCTTAGGGGTTGACAGGGGCAGCAATCAGCCCCAGCATTTT

abundance: -
j_gene: TRBJ2-7
d_gene: -
v_gene: TRBV4-1
CDR3aa: CASSQIAEILYEQYF
CDR3nt: TGCGCCAGCAGCCAGATAGCGGAAATCCTCTACGAGCAGTACTTC

abundance: -
j_gene: TRBJ2-7
d_gene: TRBD2
v_gene: TRBV5-1
CDR3aa: CASSLGTSGSYEQYF
CDR3nt: TGCGCCAGCAGCTTGGGGACTAGCGGGAGCTACGAGCAGTACTTC

abundance: few
j_gene: TRBJ1-1
d_gene: -
v_gene: TRBV20-1
CDR3aa: CSAPIPRVENTEAFF
CDR3nt: TGCAGTGCTCCAATCCCTCGGGTAGAGAACACTGAAGCTTTCTTT

abundance: few
j_gene: TRBJ2-7
d_gene: TRBD2
v_gene: TRBV6-5
CDR3aa: CASRRLAGANEQYF
CDR3nt: TGTGCCAGCAGAAGACTAGCGGGAGCTAATGAGCAGTACTTC

abundance: -
j_gene: TRBJ2-1
d_gene: -
v_gene: TRBV12-3/TRBV12-4
CDR3aa: CASSQSSYNEQFF
CDR3nt: TGTGCCAGCAGTCAGAGCTCCTACAATGAGCAGTTCTTC

abundance: -
j_gene: TRBJ2-1
d_gene: -
v_gene: TRBV4-1
CDR3aa: CASSHQGRPYNEQFF
CDR3nt: TGCGCCAGCAGCCATCAGGGACGACCTTACAATGAGCAGTTCTTC

abundance: few
j_gene: TRBJ2-3
d_gene: -
v_gene: TRBV5-1
CDR3aa: CASSLDPQGPTDTQYF
CDR3nt: TGCGCCAGCAGCTTGGACCCCCAGGGGCCCACAGATACGCAGTATTTT

abundance: -
j_gene: TRBJ2-1
d_gene: -
v_gene: TRBV3-1
CDR3aa: CASSQAEGQQFF
CDR3nt: TGTGCCAGCAGCCAAGCGGAGGGACAGCAGTTCTTC

abundance: few
j_gene: TRBJ2-7
d_gene: -
v_gene: TRBV3-1
CDR3aa: CASSQETLFSYEQYF
CDR3nt: TGTGCCAGCAGCCAAGAGACTCTCTTTTCCTACGAGCAGTACTTC

abundance: few
j_gene: TRBJ2-1
d_gene: -
v_gene: TRBV11-2
CDR3aa: CASSSSSYNEQFF
CDR3nt: TGTGCCAGCAGCTCGAGCTCCTACAATGAGCAGTTCTTC

abundance: few
j_gene: TRBJ2-7
d_gene: TRBD2
v_gene: TRBV3-1
CDR3aa: CASSLSGRGEQYF
CDR3nt: TGTGCCAGCAGCCTCAGCGGGAGAGGGGAGCAGTACTTC

abundance: many
j_gene: TRBJ1-2
d_gene: -
v_gene: TRBV12-3/TRBV12-4
CDR3aa: CASSFSVAGVNYTF
CDR3nt: TGTGCCAGCAGTTTTTCCGTCGCAGGGGTGAACTACACCTTC

abundance: -
j_gene: TRBJ1-5
d_gene: -
v_gene: TRBV18
CDR3aa: CASSPEQGQPQHF
CDR3nt: TGTGCCAGCTCACCGGAACAAGGTCAGCCCCAGCATTTT

abundance: -
j_gene: TRBJ1-3
d_gene: TRBD1
v_gene: TRBV20-1
CDR3aa: CSATRPWDSQRSGNTIYF
CDR3nt: TGCAGTGCTACCCGCCCCTGGGACAGCCAACGCTCTGGAAACACCATATATTTT

abundance: -
j_gene: TRBJ1-2
d_gene: -
v_gene: TRBV3-1
CDR3aa: CASSHPLLGTYGYTF
CDR3nt: TGTGCCAGCAGTCATCCCCTGCTCGGGACGTATGGCTACACCTTC

abundance: -
j_gene: TRBJ1-2
d_gene: -
v_gene: TRBV7-2
CDR3aa: CASSLGTDPYGYTF
CDR3nt: TGTGCCAGCAGCTTAGGGACAGATCCTTATGGCTACACCTTC

abundance: many
j_gene: TRBJ2-3
d_gene: -
v_gene: TRBV11-2
CDR3aa: CASSPGGGWGGTDTQYF
CDR3nt: TGTGCCAGCAGCCCGGGCGGTGGGTGGGGAGGCACAGATACGCAGTATTTT

abundance: -
j_gene: TRBJ2-1
d_gene: -
v_gene: TRBV5-6
CDR3aa: CASSPSRMLIYNEQFF
CDR3nt: TGTGCCAGCAGCCCGAGCAGGATGCTTATCTACAATGAGCAGTTCTTC

abundance: -
j_gene: TRBJ2-3
d_gene: -
v_gene: TRBV20-1
CDR3aa: CSARDRARGTDTQYF
CDR3nt: TGCAGTGCTAGAGATAGGGCTAGGGGCACAGATACGCAGTATTTT

abundance: many
j_gene: TRBJ1-2
d_gene: TRBD1
v_gene: TRBV24-1
CDR3aa: CATSDPTQGLLGYTF
CDR3nt: TGTGCCACCAGTGATCCAACACAGGGGCTGCTTGGCTACACCTTC

abundance: few
j_gene: TRBJ2-1
d_gene: -
v_gene: TRBV2
CDR3aa: CASTHQDSLYYNEQFF
CDR3nt: TGTGCCAGCACACACCAAGACTCCCTATACTACAATGAGCAGTTCTTC

abundance: few
j_gene: TRBJ2-3
d_gene: -
v_gene: TRBV12-5
CDR3aa: CAGTDSHSSTDTQYF
CDR3nt: TGTGCTGGGACCGACTCTCACTCTAGCACAGATACGCAGTATTTT

abundance: -
j_gene: TRBJ2-2
d_gene: -
v_gene: TRBV2
CDR3aa: CASSTTDSLGGRSTGELFF
CDR3nt: TGTGCCAGCAGCACAACAGACTCATTGGGGGGACGAAGCACCGGGGAGCTGTTTTTT

abundance: few
j_gene: TRBJ2-1
d_gene: TRBD2
v_gene: TRBV24-1
CDR3aa: CATSERRLAGGSNEQFF
CDR3nt: TGTGCCACCAGTGAACGACGACTAGCGGGAGGGAGCAATGAGCAGTTCTTC

abundance: many
j_gene: TRBJ1-1
d_gene: -
v_gene: TRBV5-1
CDR3aa: CASSLGTTANTEAFF
CDR3nt: TGCGCCAGCAGCTTGGGTACTACAGCAAACACTGAAGCTTTCTTT

abundance: many
j_gene: TRBJ1-2
d_gene: TRBD1
v_gene: TRBV6-5
CDR3aa: CASSKSRQGSRHGYTF
CDR3nt: TGTGCCAGCAGTAAATCCAGACAGGGTTCGCGACACGGCTACACCTTC

abundance: -
j_gene: TRBJ1-1
d_gene: TRBD1
v_gene: TRBV5-5
CDR3aa: CASSLAGTGIYMNTEAFF
CDR3nt: TGTGCCAGCAGCTTGGCCGGGACAGGGATCTACATGAACACTGAAGCTTTCTTT

abundance: few
j_gene: TRBJ2-2
d_gene: -
v_gene: TRBV5-6
CDR3aa: CASSLLIATRDTGELFF
CDR3nt: TGTGCCAGCAGCTTGTTGATAGCGACAAGGGACACCGGGGAGCTGTTTTTT